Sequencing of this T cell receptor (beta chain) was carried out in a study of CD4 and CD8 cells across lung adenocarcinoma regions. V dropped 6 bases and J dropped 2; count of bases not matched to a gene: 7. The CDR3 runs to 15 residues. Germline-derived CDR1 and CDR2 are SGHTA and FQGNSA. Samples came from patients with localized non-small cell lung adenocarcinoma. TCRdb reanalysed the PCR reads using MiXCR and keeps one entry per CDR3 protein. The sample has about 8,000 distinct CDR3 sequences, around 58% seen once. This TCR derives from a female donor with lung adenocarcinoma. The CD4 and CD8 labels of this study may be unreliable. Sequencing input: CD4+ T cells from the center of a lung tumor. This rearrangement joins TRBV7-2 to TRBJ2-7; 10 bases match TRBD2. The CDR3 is CASRPPSGSTYEQYF. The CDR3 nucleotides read TGTGCCAGCAGGCCCCCTAGCGGGAGTACCTACGAGCAGTACTTC.